This T cell receptor (beta chain) was observed in a study of T cells in Graves' hyperthyroidism and ophthalmopathy. RNA transcripts served as the template for amplifying TCR beta CDR3 regions. First-round RT-PCR targeting the TCR CDR3 was performed with the HTBI primer set. From the multiplex PCR reads, TCRdb called clonotypes with MiXCR, one entry per CDR3 protein. In the table there are about half a million distinct CDR3 sequences, around a quarter of which are singletons. To note about this clonotype: A single base separates this from a much larger clone, so it may be a read error.

The CDR3 sequence is 14 residues long. V lost 3 bases, J lost 4 bases, and 13 bases lay in between. This sequence was found in a woman aged 25-40 years with Graves' ophthalmopathy. V is TRBV12-3 or TRBV12-4 and J is TRBJ2-7; D unresolved. The specimen was blood. In nucleotides, the CDR3 is TGTGCCAGCAGTTTCCCCAGACGGGTTTACGAGCAGTACTTC. It yields the protein CASSFPRRVYEQYF.